This TCR beta chain was sequenced during a study of resident and recirculating memory T cells in vitiligo. About the study: Samples were epidermis from two lesional and two nonlesional sites, plus PBMCs.

The germline V gene has CDR1 MNHEY and CDR2 SVGAGI. This CDR3 comprises 14 residues. V lost 6 bases, J lost 5 bases, and 13 bases lay in between. Study-wide findings and caveats: TCR sequences were not conserved across biopsy sites or patients.

Produced via immunoSEQ multiplex PCR; TCRdb's table is partial and in-frame only. The sample has 40,000 to 50,000 clones, around 90% seen once. As regards this clone: The antigen is undetermined.

Stable patients also lacked confetti depigmentation, a sign of active vitiligo. No vitiligo treatment was given during the prior three months. Sequences were obtained from blood. The sequence came from a male donor with vitiligo. The V gene is TRBV6-5, the J gene TRBJ1-4; maybe TRBD1 (6 bases). The CDR3 sequence: CASRRRRGNEKLFF. Written as DNA, the CDR3 is TGTGCCAGCAGACGTCGAAGGGGGAATGAAAAACTGTTTTTT.